This TCR beta chain comes out of a study of T cell clusters in autoimmune cytopenias. Background on the study: A median of about 52,000 TRB reads per sample yielded a median around 2,000 distinct clonotypes.

TRB was amplified from around 0.25 ug of peripheral blood genomic DNA per sample. Germline CDR1 is SQVTM and CDR2 is ANQGSEA. The CDR3 loop spans 12 amino acids. TRB was amplified by touch-down multiplex PCR, primer pools A and B combined. TCRdb re-called the multiplex PCR reads; every CDR3 protein appears as one record, without DNA. The table lists roughly 12,000 distinct CDR3 sequences. Study-level points and caveats: The cluster-lack signature was not seen for secondary cytopenia versus chronic lymphocytic leukemia. Clustering suggested that physiological T cell clusters were missing in primary autoimmune cytopenia patients.

This clonotype ranks as large in terms of frequency. Its specificity is not known. Specimen: peripheral blood. The clonotype comes from a human donor with an autoimmune cytopenia or autoimmune hepatitis (not recorded which). The chain carries TRBV29-1 and TRBJ2-3; TCRdb names TRBD1, which stays unverified in the absence of DNA. Here the CDR3 reads CSVTGSLDTQYF.